The 24 T cell receptor beta chains below were found in one sample sequenced in a study of blood T cell repertoires in COVID-19. Sequencing was performed with immunoSEQ multiplex PCR; in TCRdb, only in-frame clones are kept and a portion is missing. The sample lists 290,000 or so clones; roughly 85% were seen once. Sequencing was carried out using peripheral blood. Receptors were obtained from a man in his forties or fifties with active or convalescent COVID-19.

The genes are TRBV27 and TRBJ2-2; possible D gene TRBD2, 5 bases. The CDR3 spans 12 residues. The germline V gene has CDR1 MNHEY and CDR2 SMNVEV (reference sequence). Trimming left V 6 bases short and J 6 bases short, with 8 bases between. The CDR3 reads CASRRAAGELFF. CDR3 DNA: TGTGCCAGCAGGAGGGCGGCCGGGGAGCTGTTTTTT.

This chain connects TRBV9 to TRBJ2-7; 10 nucleotides align to TRBD2. The CDR3 loop spans 17 amino acids. J gave up 5 bases and V 2 bases, and 13 bases lay outside the gene matches. From germline, CDR1 is SGDLS and CDR2 YYNGEE. The CDR3 is CASSVGLAEKEIHEQYF. In DNA form, the CDR3 reads TGTGCCAGCAGCGTTGGACTAGCGGAAAAAGAAATCCACGAGCAGTACTTC.

The chain recombines TRBV4-1 with TRBJ2-2; possibly TRBD2 for D (5 bases). CDR3 size: 16 residues. Germline lookup yields CDR1 MGHRA and CDR2 YSYEKL. Trimming took off 4 bases at V and 0 bases at J, with 12 bases between the two ends. This CDR3 reads CASSPEGISNTGELFF. The CDR3 DNA reads as TGCGCCAGCAGCCCCGAGGGTATCTCGAACACCGGGGAGCTGTTTTTT.

The genes are TRBV10-3 and TRBJ1-4; D gene uncertain. The V end was cut by 3 bases, the J end by 8 bases, with 22 bases between. The CDR3 contains 17 residues. Germline CDR1 reads ENHRY; CDR2 reads SYGVKD. The CDR3 reads CAISDPEGQTVFEKLFF. CDR3 nucleotides: TGTGCCATCAGTGATCCGGAGGGCCAGACGGTTTTCGAAAAACTGTTTTTT.

V is TRBV2 and J is TRBJ1-4; no clear D gene. CDR1 and CDR2 (germline): SNHLY, FYNNEI. The CDR3 consists of 13 residues. V lost 0 bases, J lost 7 bases, and 6 bases lay in between. The CDR3 coding sequence is TGTGCCAGCAGTGAAGCGACTGGTGAAAAACTGTTTTTT. Encoded protein: CASSEATGEKLFF.

Comments on this clone: Other DNA sequences of this sample code for an identical CDR3. This chain joins TRBV4-2 and TRBJ2-7, with TRBD1 identical over 9 bases. Germline CDR1 is LGHNA and CDR2 is YNFKEQ. CDR3 length: 14 amino acids. V trimming: 3 bases; J trimming: 1 base; junction bases outside the gene matches: 1. The CDR3 spells CASSQGQGSYEQYF. In nucleotides, the CDR3 is TGTGCCAGCAGCCAGGGACAGGGATCCTACGAGCAGTACTTC.

This clone was seen only once. The rearrangement joins TRBV27 to TRBJ1-5, with 8 bases that match TRBD1. V was clipped by 3 bases and J by 6 bases; unmatched bases: 4. Germline V CDR1 and CDR2: MNHEY, SMNVEV (reference sequence). CDR3 length equals 14 residues. The DNA for the CDR3 is TGTGCCAGCAGTTTTACAGGGGGGGTTCAGCCCCAGCATTTT. This translates into CASSFTGGVQPQHF.

The CDR3 reads CASSEPELSEAFF. The DNA for the CDR3 is TGCGCCAGCAGTGAGCCCGAGTTGTCTGAAGCTTTCTTT. The J gene is TRBJ1-1, the V gene TRBV10-1; no definite D call. The CDR3 runs to 13 residues. Germline V CDR1 and CDR2: WNHNN, SYGVQD (reference sequence). Trimming pared 2 bases from V and 6 bases from J, leaving 10 bases between.

The table lists this clone with a few counts. This rearrangement joins TRBV4-1 to TRBJ2-5, with 8 bases that match TRBD1. The CDR3 is 13 amino acids. V shed 6 bases, J shed 1 base, and the junction held 1 base outside the gene matches. Germline V gene lookup returns CDR1 MGHRA and CDR2 YSYEKL. CDR3 in DNA: TGCGCCAGCAGACAGGGGGGCCAAGAGACCCAGTACTTC. It specifies CASRQGGQETQYF.

This chain connects TRBV30 to TRBJ2-7; 8 bases match TRBD2. V trimming: 0 bases; J trimming: 11 bases; junction bases outside the gene matches: 12. CDR1 is GTSNPN and CDR2 is SVGIG in the germline V gene (reference sequence). The CDR3 totals 14 residues. The CDR3 region has the DNA TGTGCCTGGAGTGTGAAAAGCGGGAGTTCCCCGGAGTACTTC. It yields the protein CAWSVKSGSSPEYF.

The V call is TRBV7-9, the J call TRBJ2-3; 7 nucleotides line up with TRBD1. Germline CDR1 reads SEHNR; CDR2 reads FQNEAQ (reference sequence). V lost 5 bases, J lost 2 bases, and 7 bases stayed unmatched. The length of the CDR3 is 15 residues. CDR3 in DNA: TGTGCCAGCAGCCATCCGGGACAGACCACAGATACGCAGTATTTT. Translating gives CASSHPGQTTDTQYF.

The rearrangement uses TRBV19 and TRBJ2-1, with D possibly being TRBD2 (6 bases). The V end was cut by 3 bases, the J end by 2 bases, with 11 bases between. The germline CDR1 and CDR2 sequences are LNHDA and SQIVND (reference sequence). The CDR3 extends over 15 amino acids. CDR3 region: CASSINSGAYNEQFF. The CDR3 DNA reads TGTGCCAGTAGTATCAATAGCGGTGCCTACAATGAGCAGTTCTTC.

The chain recombines TRBV5-1 with TRBJ2-1; 11 nucleotides match TRBD2. Trimming cost V 0 bases and J 9 bases; bases outside gene matches: 5. In germline, CDR1 is SGHRS, CDR2 YFSETQ. This CDR3 comprises 15 residues. This CDR3 reads CASSLVTSGTVEQFF. CDR3 bases: TGCGCCAGCAGCTTGGTGACTAGCGGGACTGTTGAGCAGTTCTTC.

The CDR3 spells CSVGGTGKGYTF. In nucleotides, the CDR3 is TGCAGCGTTGGAGGGACAGGGAAGGGCTACACCTTC. The genes are TRBV29-1 and TRBJ1-2; 9 nucleotides agree with TRBD1. Germline V gene data show CDR1 as SQVTM and CDR2 as ANQGSEA. This CDR3 region has 12 residues. Trimming removed 4 bases from V and 8 bases from J; junction bases left unmatched: 5. Looking up the rest from reference TRBV29-1 and TRBJ1-2 gives the full variable domain: SAVISQKPSRDICQRGTSLTIQCQVDSQVTMMFWYRQQPGQSLTLIATANQGSEATYESGFVIDKFPISRPNLTFSTLTVSNMSPEDSSIYLCSVGGTGKGYTFGSGTRLTVV.

The V and J genes are TRBV24-1 and TRBJ2-1, with TRBD1 matching 7 bases. The CDR3 is 13 amino acids. Germline-derived CDR1 and CDR2 are KGHDR and SFDVKD. The J segment lost 13 bases and the V segment lost 2 bases, leaving 7 bases of the junction unmatched. The CDR3 here is CATSDSQGRTQFF. DNA for the CDR3: TGTGCCACCAGTGATTCACAGGGGCGCACCCAGTTCTTC.

The gene calls are TRBV6-1 and TRBJ2-1; D may be TRBD2 (6 bases). Between the trimmed V and J ends, which lost 3 bases and 8 bases, there was a span of 14 bases. From germline, CDR1 is MNHNS and CDR2 SASEGT. CDR3 size: 14 residues. CDR3 region: CASSEGGGYDEQFF. As DNA, the CDR3 is TGTGCCAGCAGTGAGGGGGGAGGTTACGATGAGCAGTTCTTC.

In its sample, this clone was seen once. The rearrangement uses TRBV5-4 and TRBJ1-2, with D perhaps matching TRBD1 (6 bases). Germline lookup yields CDR1 SGHNT and CDR2 YYREEE (reference sequence). This CDR3 is 13 amino acids long. With 4 bases removed from V and 2 bases from J, the gap between germline ends came to 9 bases. Here the CDR3 DNA reads TGTGCCAGCAGCAAGGACAGAAACTATGGCTACACCTTC. It specifies CASSKDRNYGYTF.

The V call is TRBV19, the J call TRBJ1-6, with 7 bases that match TRBD1. V gave up 3 bases and J gave up 6 bases; unmatched junction bases: 8. This CDR3 spans 16 amino acids. Looked up from germline, CDR1 is LNHDA and CDR2 is SQIVND (reference sequence). CDR3 DNA sequence: TGTGCCAGTAGTATCCCGAGACAGGGAGGTAATTCACCCCTCCACTTT. As protein: CASSIPRQGGNSPLHF.

The chain carries TRBV14 and TRBJ2-7; weak D call: TRBD1 (6 bases). This CDR3 contains 15 residues. In germline, CDR1 is SGHDN, CDR2 FVKESK. V lost 1 base and J lost 2, with 12 bases in between. This chain's CDR3 is CASSQGTATTYEQYF. In nucleotides, the CDR3 is TGTGCCAGCAGCCAAGGGACAGCTACCACCTACGAGCAGTACTTC.

The gene calls are TRBV2 and TRBJ2-7; 9 bases agree with TRBD2. The V and J ends lost 8 bases and 7 bases, in that order; junction bases with no gene match: 15. Germline CDR1 is SNHLY and CDR2 is FYNNEI. The CDR3 is 15 amino acids. The CDR3 DNA reads as TGTGCCAGCGGGCTTCGGGCGGGAGGGAAACGAGAGCAGTACTTC. Translating gives CASGLRAGGKREQYF.

V and J are TRBV25-1 and TRBJ1-2; the D is unclear. The V end was cut by 4 bases, the J end by 3 bases, with 6 bases between. The CDR3 runs 12 residues. Germline CDR1 MGHDK, CDR2 SYGVNS. In DNA form, the CDR3 reads TGTGCCAGCAGTGGGCCCGACTATGGCTACACCTTC. Its protein is CASSGPDYGYTF.

The V gene is TRBV28, the J gene TRBJ2-7; no clear D gene. The V and J ends lost 6 bases and 3 bases respectively, with 9 bases between them. Germline CDR1 and CDR2: MDHEN and SYDVKM. CDR3 size: 12 residues. The CDR3 reads CASRDHSYEQYF. The CDR3 DNA follows: TGTGCCAGCAGAGACCACAGCTACGAGCAGTACTTC.

V is TRBV27 and J is TRBJ1-1; D is possibly TRBD1 (6 bases). The germline V gene encodes CDR1 MNHEY and CDR2 SMNVEV (reference sequence). This CDR3 contains 13 residues. V dropped 6 bases and J dropped 4 bases, with 12 bases sitting between them. CDR3 sequence: CASSYRVVTEAFF. The CDR3, as DNA: TGTGCCAGCAGCTACAGGGTTGTCACTGAAGCTTTCTTT.

Concerning this clone: The sample has other DNA sequences that encode this CDR3 too. The rearrangement joins TRBV11-2 to TRBJ2-1; 8 nucleotides match TRBD1. Germline values: CDR1 SGHAT, CDR2 FQNNGV. The CDR3 is made up of 15 amino acids. J gave up 2 bases and V 5 bases, and 5 bases lay outside the gene matches. CDR3 region: CASSPGQGAYNEQFF. Here the CDR3 DNA reads TGTGCCAGCAGCCCCGGACAGGGAGCCTACAATGAGCAGTTCTTC.